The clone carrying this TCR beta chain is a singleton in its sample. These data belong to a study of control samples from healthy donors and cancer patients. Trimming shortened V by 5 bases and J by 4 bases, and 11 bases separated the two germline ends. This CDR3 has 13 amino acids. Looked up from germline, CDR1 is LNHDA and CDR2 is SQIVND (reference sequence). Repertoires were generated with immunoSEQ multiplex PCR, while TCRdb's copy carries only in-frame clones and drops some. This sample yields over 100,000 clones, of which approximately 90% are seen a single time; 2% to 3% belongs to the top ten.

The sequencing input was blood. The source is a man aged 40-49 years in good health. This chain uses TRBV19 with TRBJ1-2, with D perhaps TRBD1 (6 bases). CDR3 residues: CASSYGTPYGYTF. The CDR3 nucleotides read TGTGCCAGTAGTTATGGGACACCCTATGGCTACACCTTC.